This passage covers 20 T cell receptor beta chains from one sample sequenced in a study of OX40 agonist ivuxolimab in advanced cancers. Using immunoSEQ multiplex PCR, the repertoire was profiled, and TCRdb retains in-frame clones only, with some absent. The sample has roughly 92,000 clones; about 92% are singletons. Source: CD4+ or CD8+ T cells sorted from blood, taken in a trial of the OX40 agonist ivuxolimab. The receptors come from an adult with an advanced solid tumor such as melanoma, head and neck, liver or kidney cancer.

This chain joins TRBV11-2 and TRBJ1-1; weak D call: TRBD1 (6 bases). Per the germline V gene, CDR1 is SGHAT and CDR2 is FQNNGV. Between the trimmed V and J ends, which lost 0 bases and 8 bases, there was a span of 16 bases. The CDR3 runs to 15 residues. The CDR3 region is CASSLDPGATPEAFF. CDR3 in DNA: TGTGCCAGCAGCTTAGATCCAGGGGCAACTCCAGAAGCTTTCTTT.

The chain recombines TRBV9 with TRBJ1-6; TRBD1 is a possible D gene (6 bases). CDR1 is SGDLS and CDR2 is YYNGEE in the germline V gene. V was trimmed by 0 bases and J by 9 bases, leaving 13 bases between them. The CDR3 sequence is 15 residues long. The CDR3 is CASSVGGGASSPLHF. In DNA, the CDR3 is TGTGCCAGCAGCGTAGGAGGGGGGGCATCTTCACCCCTCCACTTT.

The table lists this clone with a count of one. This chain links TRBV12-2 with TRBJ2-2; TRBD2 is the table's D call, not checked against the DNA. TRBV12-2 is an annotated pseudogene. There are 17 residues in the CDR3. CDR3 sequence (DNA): TGTGCAAGTCGCTTAGCCCCTACTAGCCGAAACACCGGGGAGCTGTTTTTT. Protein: CASRLAPTSRNTGELFF.

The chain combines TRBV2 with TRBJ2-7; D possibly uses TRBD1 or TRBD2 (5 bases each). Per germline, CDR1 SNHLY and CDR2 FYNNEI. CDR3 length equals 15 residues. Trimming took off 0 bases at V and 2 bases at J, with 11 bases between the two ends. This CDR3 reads CASSEAGTATYEQYF. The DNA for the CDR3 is TGTGCCAGCAGTGAAGCGGGGACGGCCACCTACGAGCAGTACTTC.

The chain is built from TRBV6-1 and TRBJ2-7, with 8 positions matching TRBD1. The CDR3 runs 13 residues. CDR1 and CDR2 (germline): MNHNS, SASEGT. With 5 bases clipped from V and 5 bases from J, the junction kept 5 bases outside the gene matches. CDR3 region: CASSRTGIDEQYF. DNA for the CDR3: TGTGCCAGCAGTCGGACAGGGATCGACGAGCAGTACTTC.

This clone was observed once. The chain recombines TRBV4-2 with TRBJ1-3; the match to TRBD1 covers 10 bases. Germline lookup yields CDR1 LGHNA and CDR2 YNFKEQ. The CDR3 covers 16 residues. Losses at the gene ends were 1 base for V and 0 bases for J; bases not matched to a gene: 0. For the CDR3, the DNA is TGTGCCAGCAGCCAAGGGACAGGGGGCTCTGGAAACACCATATATTTT. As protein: CASSQGTGGSGNTIYF.

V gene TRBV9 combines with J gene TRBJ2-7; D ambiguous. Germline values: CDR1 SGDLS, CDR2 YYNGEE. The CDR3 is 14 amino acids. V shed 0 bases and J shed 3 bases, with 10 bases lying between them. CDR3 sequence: CASSVEGKSYEQYF. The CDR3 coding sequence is TGTGCCAGCAGCGTAGAGGGCAAGAGCTACGAGCAGTACTTC. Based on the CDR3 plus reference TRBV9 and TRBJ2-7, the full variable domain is DSGVTQTPKHLITATGQRVTLRCSPRSGDLSVYWYQQSLDQGLQFLIQYYNGEERAKGNILERFSAQQFPDLHSELNLSSLELGDSALYFCASSVEGKSYEQYFGPGTRLTVT.

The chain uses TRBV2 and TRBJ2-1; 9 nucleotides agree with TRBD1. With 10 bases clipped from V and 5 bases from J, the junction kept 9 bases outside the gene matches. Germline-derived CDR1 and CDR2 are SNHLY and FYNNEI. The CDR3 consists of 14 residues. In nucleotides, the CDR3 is TGTGCCATCCTCACCGGGACAGGGAACAATGAGCAGTTCTTC. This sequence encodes CAILTGTGNNEQFF.

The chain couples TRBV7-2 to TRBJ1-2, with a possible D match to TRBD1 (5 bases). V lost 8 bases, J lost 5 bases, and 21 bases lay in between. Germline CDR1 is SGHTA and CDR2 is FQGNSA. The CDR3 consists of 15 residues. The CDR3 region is CASPDTLAAGYGYTF. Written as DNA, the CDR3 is TGTGCCAGCCCGGACACCCTAGCGGCGGGATATGGCTACACCTTC.

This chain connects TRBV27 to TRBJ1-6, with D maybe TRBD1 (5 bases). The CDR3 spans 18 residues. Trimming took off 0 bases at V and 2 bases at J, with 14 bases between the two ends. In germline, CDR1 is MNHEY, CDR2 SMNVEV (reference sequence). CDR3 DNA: TGTGCCAGCAGTTTATCCCCACCGGGAGGGGCCTATAATTCACCCCTCCACTTT. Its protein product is CASSLSPPGGAYNSPLHF.

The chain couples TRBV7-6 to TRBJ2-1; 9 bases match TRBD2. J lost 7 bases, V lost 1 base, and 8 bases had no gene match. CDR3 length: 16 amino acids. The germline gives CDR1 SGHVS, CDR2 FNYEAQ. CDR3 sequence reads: CASSLGVAGDLNEQFF. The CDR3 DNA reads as TGTGCCAGCAGCTTAGGGGTAGCGGGGGATCTGAATGAGCAGTTCTTC. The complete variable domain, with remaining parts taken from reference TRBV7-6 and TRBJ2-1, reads GAGVSQSPRYKVTKRGQDVALRCDPISGHVSLYWYRQALGQGPEFLTYFNYEAQQDKSGLPNDRFSAERPEGSISTLTIQRTEQRDSAMYRCASSLGVAGDLNEQFFGPGTRLTVL.

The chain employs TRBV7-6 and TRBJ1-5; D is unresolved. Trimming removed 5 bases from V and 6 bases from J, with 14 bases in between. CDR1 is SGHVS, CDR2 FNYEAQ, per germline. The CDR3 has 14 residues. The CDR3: CASSLGTASQPQHF. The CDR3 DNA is TGTGCCAGCAGCCTAGGAACGGCAAGTCAGCCCCAGCATTTT.

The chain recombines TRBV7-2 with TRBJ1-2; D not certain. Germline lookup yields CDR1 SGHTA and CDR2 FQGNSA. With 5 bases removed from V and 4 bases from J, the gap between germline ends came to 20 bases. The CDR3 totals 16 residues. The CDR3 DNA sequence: TGTGCCAGCAGCCCAACCCAAGACGGTTGGCCCTATGGCTACACCTTC. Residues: CASSPTQDGWPYGYTF.

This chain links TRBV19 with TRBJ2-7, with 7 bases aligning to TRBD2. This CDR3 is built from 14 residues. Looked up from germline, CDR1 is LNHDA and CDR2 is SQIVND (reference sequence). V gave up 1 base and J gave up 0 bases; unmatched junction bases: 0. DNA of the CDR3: TGTGCCAGTAGTATAGGCGGGAGCTCCTACGAGCAGTACTTC. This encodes CASSIGGSSYEQYF.

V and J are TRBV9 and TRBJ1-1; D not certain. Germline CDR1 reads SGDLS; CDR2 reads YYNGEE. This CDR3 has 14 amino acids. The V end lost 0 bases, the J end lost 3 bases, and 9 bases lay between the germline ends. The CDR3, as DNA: TGTGCCAGCAGCGTAGTACCCCGGGACACTGAAGCTTTCTTT. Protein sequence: CASSVVPRDTEAFF. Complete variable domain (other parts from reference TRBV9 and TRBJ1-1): DSGVTQTPKHLITATGQRVTLRCSPRSGDLSVYWYQQSLDQGLQFLIQYYNGEERAKGNILERFSAQQFPDLHSELNLSSLELGDSALYFCASSVVPRDTEAFFGQGTRLTVV.

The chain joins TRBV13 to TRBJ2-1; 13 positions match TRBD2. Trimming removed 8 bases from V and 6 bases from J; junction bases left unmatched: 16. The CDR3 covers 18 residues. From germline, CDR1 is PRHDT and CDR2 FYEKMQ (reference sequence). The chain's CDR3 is CASQRGLAGFLTFNEQFF. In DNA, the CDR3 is TGTGCCAGCCAGAGGGGACTAGCGGGATTCTTGACCTTCAATGAGCAGTTCTTC.

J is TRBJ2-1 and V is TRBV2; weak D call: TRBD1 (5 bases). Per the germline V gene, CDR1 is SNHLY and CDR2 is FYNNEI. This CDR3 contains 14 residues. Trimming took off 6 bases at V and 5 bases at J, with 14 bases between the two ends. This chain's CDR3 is CASSRVAGHNEQFF. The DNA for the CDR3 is TGTGCCAGCAGCCGCGTGGCAGGGCACAATGAGCAGTTCTTC.

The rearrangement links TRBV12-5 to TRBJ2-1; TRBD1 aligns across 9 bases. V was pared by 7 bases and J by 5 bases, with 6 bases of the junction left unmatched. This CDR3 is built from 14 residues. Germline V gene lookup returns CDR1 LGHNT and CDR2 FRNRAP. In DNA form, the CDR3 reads TGTGCTAGTGCCGCCGGGGACAGGGACAATGAGCAGTTCTTC. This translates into CASAAGDRDNEQFF. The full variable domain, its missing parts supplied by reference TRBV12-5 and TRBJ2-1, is DARVTQTPRHKVTEMGQEVTMRCQPILGHNTVFWYRQTMMQGLELLAYFRNRAPLDDSGMPKDRFSAEMPDATLATLKIQPSEPRDSAVYFCASAAGDRDNEQFFGPGTRLTVL.

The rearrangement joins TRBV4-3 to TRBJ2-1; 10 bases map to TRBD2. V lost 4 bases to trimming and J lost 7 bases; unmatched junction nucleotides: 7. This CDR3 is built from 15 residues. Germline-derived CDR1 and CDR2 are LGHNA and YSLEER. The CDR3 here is CASSLLAGGENEQFF. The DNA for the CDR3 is TGCGCCAGCAGCCTATTAGCGGGGGGAGAGAATGAGCAGTTCTTC.

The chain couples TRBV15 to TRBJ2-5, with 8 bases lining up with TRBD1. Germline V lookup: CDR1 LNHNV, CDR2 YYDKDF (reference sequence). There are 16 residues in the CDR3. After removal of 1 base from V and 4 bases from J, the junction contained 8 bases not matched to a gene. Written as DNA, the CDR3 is TGTGCCACCAGCAGAGCCGACAGGGGTGGGGGAGAGACCCAGTACTTC. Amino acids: CATSRADRGGGETQYF.